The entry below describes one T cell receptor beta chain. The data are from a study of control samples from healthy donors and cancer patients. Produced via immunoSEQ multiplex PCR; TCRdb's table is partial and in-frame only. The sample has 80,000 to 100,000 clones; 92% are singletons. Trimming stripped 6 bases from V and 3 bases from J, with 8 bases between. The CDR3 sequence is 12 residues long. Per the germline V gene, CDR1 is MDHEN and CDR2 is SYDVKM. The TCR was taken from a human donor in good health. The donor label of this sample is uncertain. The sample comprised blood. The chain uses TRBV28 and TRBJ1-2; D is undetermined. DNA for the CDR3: TGTGCCAGCAGCAACACTGACTATGGCTACACCTTC. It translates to CASSNTDYGYTF.